These 4 T cell receptor beta chains originate from one sample sequenced in a study of graft-versus-host responses after intestinal transplantation. Their cognate antigens are unknown. Clones were sequenced by immunoSEQ multiplex PCR, and TCRdb holds only the in-frame ones, with some missing. The table lists fewer than 90,000 clones, 94% of them singletons. Sample: unstimulated CD4+ T cells sorted from spleen or lymph node cells, taken before transplant. The receptors were gathered from a human donor who was the organ donor for an intestinal transplant.

V gene TRBV14 combines with J gene TRBJ2-7; maybe TRBD2 (7 bases). Germline V CDR1 and CDR2: SGHDN, FVKESK. V lost 0 bases, J lost 6 bases, and 12 bases lay in between. The CDR3 consists of 14 residues. The CDR3 sequence is CASSQEWGGAEQYF. CDR3 nucleotides: TGTGCCAGCAGCCAAGAGTGGGGGGGCGCCGAGCAGTACTTC.

J is TRBJ2-7 and V is TRBV2; D is perhaps TRBD2 (6 bases). The V gene lost 5 bases and the J gene lost 6 bases, with 17 bases spanning the gap. This CDR3 spans 14 amino acids. Germline loops: CDR1 SNHLY, CDR2 FYNNEI. CDR3 loop: CASSLGTGGSEQYF. CDR3 bases: TGTGCCAGCAGTCTTGGGACCGGGGGTTCCGAGCAGTACTTC. Full variable domain (rest looked up from reference TRBV2 and TRBJ2-7): EPEVTQTPSHQVTQMGQEVILRCVPISNHLYFYWYRQILGQKVEFLVSFYNNEISEKSEIFDDQFSVERPDGSNFTLKIRSTKLEDSAMYFCASSLGTGGSEQYFGPGTRLTVT.

On this clone: This specimen includes other DNA sequences encoding the same CDR3. The chain couples TRBV6-5 to TRBJ2-1, with a possible D match to TRBD1 (5 bases). Germline loops: CDR1 MNHEY, CDR2 SVGAGI. The V and J ends lost 0 bases and 4 bases respectively, with 10 bases between them. This CDR3 has 15 residues. This CDR3 reads CASSYSRGGYNEQFF. As DNA, the CDR3 is TGTGCCAGCAGTTACTCTAGGGGTGGGTACAATGAGCAGTTCTTC.

This clone was found once. The chain recombines TRBV7-9 with TRBJ2-3; D is tentatively TRBD1 or TRBD2 (5 bases each). Germline lookup yields CDR1 SEHNR and CDR2 FQNEAQ (reference sequence). Trimming shortened V by 5 bases and J by 0 bases, and 18 bases separated the two germline ends. This CDR3 is 17 amino acids long. This CDR3 is CASSLSRGSHSTDTQYF. The CDR3 DNA is TGTGCCAGCAGCCTTAGCCGGGGCAGCCATAGCACAGATACGCAGTATTTT. Based on the CDR3 plus reference TRBV7-9 and TRBJ2-3, the full variable domain is DTGVSQNPRHKITKRGQNVTFRCDPISEHNRLYWYRQTLGQGPEFLTYFQNEAQLEKSRLLSDRFSAERPKGSFSTLEIQRTEQGDSAMYLCASSLSRGSHSTDTQYFGPGTRLTVL.